These 29 T cell receptor beta chains were sequenced from one sample in a study of immune heterogeneity within non-small cell lung tumors. Template came from bulk tumor genomic DNA, at 500 to 650 ng per sample. During surgery, several far-apart biopsies were obtained from every primary tumor. The study cohort was described as untreated, and its members had newly diagnosed non-small cell lung cancer. They went on to have curative surgery. In a multiplex PCR, 32 V and 13 J primers amplified TCR beta CDR3. TCRdb re-analysed the multiplex PCR reads in MiXCR, keeping a single row per CDR3 protein. The table records more than 10,000 distinct CDR3 sequences, 25% to 30% of them present only once. Source material: lung tumor tissue. The receptors originated from a man between 50 and 59 years old with non-small cell lung cancer.

This clonotype showed up just a few times. The chain carries TRBV6-1 and TRBJ1-4; TRBD1 agrees at 8 bases. The CDR3 has 14 residues. V was pared by 8 bases and J by 7 bases, with 9 bases of the junction left unmatched. The germline gives CDR1 MNHNS, CDR2 SASEGT. CDR3 protein: CASYHGQGGEKLFF. Here the CDR3 DNA reads TGTGCCAGCTACCACGGACAGGGAGGTGAAAAACTGTTTTTT.

There are a few counts of this clonotype. V is TRBV3-1 and J is TRBJ1-4; D possibly corresponds to TRBD1 (5 bases). V was clipped by 7 bases and J by 3 bases, with 15 bases between them. This CDR3 region has 15 residues. CDR1 is LGHDT, CDR2 YNNKEL, per germline (reference sequence). CDR3 loop: CASTGRAVANEKLFF. Here the CDR3 DNA reads TGTGCCAGCACGGGGCGGGCCGTTGCTAATGAAAAACTGTTTTTT.

With regard to this clonotype: At one end, the junction sequence differs from germline, possibly due to a read error. V and J are TRBV10-3 and TRBJ1-1, with a weak D call TRBD1 (5 bases). The germline CDR1 and CDR2 sequences are ENHRY and SYGVKD. The CDR3 extends over 15 amino acids. CDR3 nucleotide sequence: TGTGCCATCAGGGCCCCAGGGTTCCTGAACACTGAAGCTTCCTTT. Residues: CAIRAPGFLNTEASF.

By frequency in the sample, this clonotype is medium-sized (0.01 to 0.1%). This CDR3 is CASSSYQGYNSPLHF. The CDR3 region has the DNA TGTGCCAGCAGTTCATATCAGGGCTATAATTCACCCCTCCACTTT. The chain links TRBV28 to TRBJ1-6; possible D gene TRBD1, 5 bases. Trimming left V 4 bases short and J 3 bases short, with 10 bases between. CDR1 MDHEN and CDR2 SYDVKM come from the germline V gene. The CDR3 runs 15 residues.

A few counts support this clonotype. The chain is built from TRBV11-3 and TRBJ2-2, with D tentatively TRBD1 or TRBD2 (5 bases each). Trimming removed 1 base at V and 2 bases at J, with 8 bases between. Per germline, CDR1 SGHNT and CDR2 YENEEA. The CDR3 has 15 residues. The CDR3 DNA reads as TGTGCCAGCAGCTTAGTCGGGACCAACACCGGGGAGCTGTTTTTT. Its protein product is CASSLVGTNTGELFF.

Worth noting for this clonotype: This sequence may be a read error, since a much larger clone differs from it by one base. J is TRBJ1-1 and V is TRBV2; no clear D. The CDR3 spans 14 residues. Germline CDR1 SNHLY, CDR2 FYNNEI. The CDR3 reads CASSERATNTEAYF. DNA for the CDR3: TGTGCCAGCAGTGAACGTGCCACGAACACTGAAGCTTACTTT.

The chain employs TRBV28 and TRBJ1-5; D ambiguous. This CDR3 contains 11 residues. The germline CDR1 and CDR2 sequences are MDHEN and SYDVKM. V lost 5 bases to trimming and J lost 7 bases, with 6 bases between them. CDR3 DNA sequence: TGTGCCAGCAGTCCAAGCCAGCCCCAGCATTTT. It encodes CASSPSQPQHF.

This clonotype is deemed medium-sized. This chain joins TRBV12-3 or TRBV12-4 and TRBJ2-1; D might be TRBD1 (5 bases). V shed 7 bases and J shed 9 bases, with 19 bases lying between them. The CDR3 is made up of 14 amino acids. CDR3 region: CASNWQGVIREQFF. DNA of the CDR3: TGTGCCAGCAATTGGCAGGGTGTTATTCGTGAGCAGTTCTTC.

The chain recombines TRBV29-1 with TRBJ1-5; 8 bases agree with TRBD1. The CDR3 is made up of 19 amino acids. CDR1 is SQVTM and CDR2 is ANQGSEA in the germline V gene. Trimming took 3 bases from V and 0 from J; bases not matched to a gene: 16. The CDR3 protein is CSVEGNGTGFIYSNQPQHF. CDR3 DNA: TGCAGCGTTGAGGGGAACGGGACAGGCTTTATTTATAGCAATCAGCCCCAGCATTTT.

This clonotype came up a few times. This chain uses TRBV5-1 with TRBJ2-2, with 7 bases identical to TRBD1. J was trimmed by 4 bases and V by 2 bases; bases with no gene match: 8. The CDR3 loop spans 16 amino acids. The germline gives CDR1 SGHRS, CDR2 YFSETQ. CDR3 residues: CASSFSQGVATGELFF. The DNA of the CDR3 is TGCGCCAGCAGCTTCAGCCAGGGGGTGGCCACCGGGGAGCTGTTTTTT.

The chain employs TRBV16 and TRBJ2-5; D remains ambiguous. Germline CDR1 reads KGHSY; CDR2 reads FQNENV. This CDR3 has 13 residues. The V and J ends lost 0 bases and 2 bases respectively, with 4 bases between them. The DNA for the CDR3 is TGTGCCAGCAGCCAATCTCAGCAAGAGACCCAGTACTTC. Its protein is CASSQSQQETQYF.

This clonotype was counted at least ten times. This rearrangement joins TRBV28 to TRBJ1-3; 8 positions match TRBD1. J was trimmed by 3 bases and V by 4 bases; bases with no gene match: 14. The CDR3 is 18 amino acids. Germline values: CDR1 MDHEN, CDR2 SYDVKM. The CDR3 coding sequence is TGTGCCAGCAGTTCCAACCCCGGGACAGGCACACTTGGAAACACCATATATTTT. Encoded protein: CASSSNPGTGTLGNTIYF.

In the case of this clonotype: A much larger clone lies one base from this, so it may be a read error. The chain has TRBV11-2 and TRBJ2-7, with D perhaps TRBD2 (6 bases). From germline, CDR1 is SGHAT and CDR2 FQNNGV. The CDR3 consists of 16 residues. The CDR3 coding sequence is TGTGCCGGCAGCTTGGTAGCACTAGCCTCTCCTTACGAGCAGTACTTC. Protein product: CAGSLVALASPYEQYF. The full variable domain, with the rest looked up from reference TRBV11-2 and TRBJ2-7, is EAGVAQSPRYKIIEKRQSVAFWCNPISGHATLYWYQQILGQGPKLLIQFQNNGVVDDSQLPKDRFSAERLKGVDSTLKIQPAKLEDSAVYLCAGSLVALASPYEQYFGPGTRLTVT.

This clonotype ranks as medium-sized. The chain has TRBV7-2 and TRBJ2-7; weak D call: TRBD1 (5 bases). The germline V and J ends were trimmed by 1 base and 4 bases, with 20 bases remaining between them. The CDR3 covers 17 residues. Germline CDR1 reads SGHTA; CDR2 reads FQGNSA. As DNA, the CDR3 is TGTGCCAGCAGCTTAGGGTCGTATACAGGTCAGAGGTACGAGCAGTACTTC. It translates to CASSLGSYTGQRYEQYF.

This clonotype was detected only a few times. The gene calls are TRBV18 and TRBJ1-1; tentatively, D is TRBD1 (6 bases). Germline V gives CDR1 KGHSH, CDR2 LQKENI. The CDR3 runs to 16 residues. V lost 0 bases and J lost 1, with 12 bases in between. This CDR3 reads CASSPPSRGRNTEAFF. The CDR3 nucleotides are TGTGCCAGCTCACCACCAAGCAGGGGCAGGAACACTGAAGCTTTCTTT.

The chain couples TRBV5-1 to TRBJ2-5, with D unresolved. The CDR3 runs 16 residues. V was trimmed by 6 bases and J by 1 base, leaving 19 bases between them. Per germline, CDR1 SGHRS and CDR2 YFSETQ. The CDR3 DNA reads TGCGCCAGCAACGACGCGATTACAGTGCGCCAAGAGACCCAGTACTTC. Its protein product is CASNDAITVRQETQYF.

By share, this clonotype counts as medium-sized. This chain uses TRBV27 with TRBJ1-5; a possible D gene is TRBD1 (5 bases). V lost 7 bases and J lost 3, with 13 bases in between. The CDR3 totals 14 residues. From germline, CDR1 is MNHEY and CDR2 SMNVEV (reference sequence). In DNA, the CDR3 is TGTGCCAGCAACGGGGCAGGGATCAATCAGCCCCAGCATTTT. Its translation is CASNGAGINQPQHF.

This chain links TRBV28 with TRBJ2-1; TRBD1 might be the D (5 bases). V was pared by 4 bases and J by 6 bases, with 16 bases between. From germline, CDR1 is MDHEN and CDR2 SYDVKM. The CDR3 runs 15 residues. CDR3 nucleotide sequence: TGTGCCAGCAGTTCCCGTCGACAGTTCCTCAATGAGCAGTTCTTC. Amino acids: CASSSRRQFLNEQFF.

By share, this clonotype counts as medium-sized. The rearrangement uses TRBV6-1 and TRBJ2-7, with D tentatively TRBD1 (6 bases). Per the germline V gene, CDR1 is MNHNS and CDR2 is SASEGT. Trimming took 6 bases from V and 4 from J, leaving 16 bases between them. The CDR3 runs 14 residues. The CDR3 DNA follows: TGTGCCAGCAGAAGTCCTTGGGGGCGGTACGAGCAGTACTTC. Translated, it gives CASRSPWGRYEQYF.

This clonotype has ten or more counts. The CDR3 loop reads CASSLVFQTIQLAGKSERTYEQYF. CDR3 in DNA: TGTGCCAGCAGCTTAGTGTTTCAGACTATACAACTAGCGGGAAAATCCGAAAGAACCTACGAGCAGTACTTC. The chain uses TRBV11-3 and TRBJ2-7; 10 nucleotides line up with TRBD2. The CDR3 sequence is 24 residues long. The V and J ends lost 1 base and 2 bases, in that order; junction bases with no gene match: 29. Germline V gene data show CDR1 as SGHNT and CDR2 as YENEEA.

The V call is TRBV4-1, the J call TRBJ1-6, with a possible D match to TRBD1 (5 bases). The germline V gene has CDR1 MGHRA and CDR2 YSYEKL. CDR3 length: 16 amino acids. Trimming took off 1 base at V and 6 bases at J, with 13 bases between the two ends. The CDR3: CASSQVGGTGNSPLHF. The DNA of the CDR3 is TGCGCCAGCAGCCAAGTGGGAGGTACAGGTAATTCACCCCTCCACTTT.

This clonotype was picked up many times. V gene TRBV9 combines with J gene TRBJ2-2; D is ambiguous. This CDR3 is built from 15 residues. V was trimmed by 0 bases and J by 1 base, leaving 7 bases between them. The germline gives CDR1 SGDLS, CDR2 YYNGEE. The CDR3 region has the DNA TGTGCCAGCAGCGTAGACGGGTGGAACACCGGGGAGCTGTTTTTT. Protein product: CASSVDGWNTGELFF.

By share, this clonotype counts as medium-sized. The chain has TRBV20-1 and TRBJ1-2; TRBD1 agrees at 8 bases. Trimming removed 6 bases from V and 4 bases from J; junction bases left unmatched: 7. The CDR3 runs 13 residues. The germline V gene encodes CDR1 DFQATT and CDR2 SNEGSKA (reference sequence). CDR3 loop: CSAKQGTGYGYTF. CDR3 in DNA: TGCAGTGCCAAACAAGGGACAGGCTATGGCTACACCTTC.

This clonotype was recorded many times. V usage is TRBV18 and J usage is TRBJ1-4; D unclear. V was shortened by 4 bases and J by 8 bases, with 8 bases between the two germline ends. The CDR3 length is 12 residues. CDR1 KGHSH and CDR2 LQKENI come from the germline V gene. The CDR3 protein is CASSRRNEKLFF. The CDR3 nucleotides read TGTGCCAGCTCACGGAGGAACGAAAAACTGTTTTTT.

The V call is TRBV12-3 or TRBV12-4, the J call TRBJ1-6; 8 bases map to TRBD1. There are 16 residues in the CDR3. V lost 6 bases, J lost 6 bases, and 10 bases stayed unmatched. Here the CDR3 DNA reads TGTGCCAGCAGCACCCGGTGGACAGGGCCTAATTCACCCCTCCACTTT. Translated: CASSTRWTGPNSPLHF.

By share of the sample, this clonotype is medium-sized. CDR3 sequence: CASSLATSSYEQYF. DNA for the CDR3: TGTGCCAGCAGTTTAGCGACATCCTCCTACGAGCAGTACTTC. The chain couples TRBV12-3 or TRBV12-4 to TRBJ2-7; D gene unclear. The CDR3 length is 14 residues. The V end was cut by 0 bases, the J end by 0 bases, with 6 bases between.

This clonotype was counted many times. The V and J genes are TRBV7-9 and TRBJ2-3, with 7 nucleotides matching TRBD2. Germline CDR1 is SEHNR and CDR2 is FQNEAQ (reference sequence). V lost 5 bases to trimming and J lost 4 bases; unmatched junction nucleotides: 9. This CDR3 is built from 15 residues. The CDR3 is CASSLPEGGADTQYF. The CDR3 nucleotides are TGTGCCAGCAGCCTCCCCGAGGGAGGGGCAGATACGCAGTATTTT.

This clonotype was seen a handful of times. The V and J genes are TRBV5-1 and TRBJ2-1; D might be TRBD1 (6 bases). Trimming removed 1 base from V and 3 bases from J, with 8 bases in between. CDR1 is SGHRS, CDR2 YFSETQ, per germline. This CDR3 spans 14 amino acids. CDR3 region: CASSLLQGYNEQFF. CDR3 in DNA: TGCGCCAGCAGCTTGTTACAGGGCTACAATGAGCAGTTCTTC.

This clonotype is termed medium-sized. The chain couples TRBV10-3 to TRBJ2-7; D is undetermined. V dropped 3 bases and J dropped 7 bases, with 10 bases sitting between them. CDR3 length: 12 amino acids. CDR1 is ENHRY, CDR2 SYGVKD, per germline. CDR3 coding DNA: TGTGCCATCAGTGAACTGGGTTCTGAGCAGTACTTC. Protein product: CAISELGSEQYF.